A selection of T cell receptor beta chains follows, all from one sample in a study of a mutant IDH1 vaccine in newly diagnosed glioma. Sequencing was performed with immunoSEQ multiplex PCR; in TCRdb, only in-frame clones are kept and a portion is missing. The sample gives approximately 92,000 clones, about 82% of which show up once; 7% to 9% is in the top ten. This material consisted of PBMCs, taken from a glioma patient treated with radiotherapy, temozolomide or both. The receptors stem from a middle-aged man with glioma. The CDR3 runs from the conserved cysteine through the conserved F or W. A D gene is named only where the DNA matches it firmly. Clone size is given for some rows only: seen once, a few or many times, or a class if the clone is expanded.

>TRBV27|TRBJ2-7|TRBD2|NA
TGTGCCAGCGGAAACCGGGAGGGCCACTACGAGCAGTACTTC
CASGNREGHYEQYF
>TRBV5-6|TRBJ2-7|TRBD1|once
TGTGCCAGCAGCTGGGACGGACAGGGGCGAGCCTACGAGCAGTACTTC
CASSWDGQGRAYEQYF
>TRBV7-8|TRBJ1-4|TRBD1|NA
TGTGCCAGCAGCACAGGGAGGGGACAGGGGGCTCCAAGGGAAAAACTGTTTTTT
CASSTGRGQGAPREKLFF
>TRBV7-3|TRBJ2-1|TRBD2|NA
TGTGCCAGCAGCTTGACTAGCGGGAGAACAAATGAGCAGTTCTTC
CASSLTSGRTNEQFF
>TRBV19|TRBJ2-1|NA|NA
TGTGCCAGTAGTACGCTATCGGGATCCCAAGGCAATGAGCAGTTCTTC
CASSTLSGSQGNEQFF
>TRBV29-1|TRBJ1-1|NA|few
TGCAGCGTTGATGGTGCGGCGGGACAGAACACTGAAGCTTTCTTT
CSVDGAAGQNTEAFF
>TRBV7-8|TRBJ2-7|TRBD1|NA
TGTGCCAGCAGCTTAGGTGGGACAGGGGCGGGCGAGCAGTACTTC
CASSLGGTGAGEQYF
>TRBV19|TRBJ1-1|NA|NA
TGTGCCAGTAGTATAAGGGGACCGAACACTGAAGCTTTCTTT
CASSIRGPNTEAFF
>TRBV11-2|TRBJ2-1|TRBD2|NA
TGTGCCAGCAGCTTGACTAGCGGGAGGGCTAATGAGCAGTTCTTC
CASSLTSGRANEQFF
>TRBV10-1|TRBJ1-2|NA|NA
TGCGCCAGCAGTTCGGGCCTGGCTGGGGGCTACACCTTC
CASSSGLAGGYTF
>TRBV5-1|TRBJ2-1|TRBD2|NA
TGCGCCAGCAGCTTCCTGGGACTAGCGGGAGTTATCTACAATGAGCAGTTCTTC
CASSFLGLAGVIYNEQFF
>TRBV11-1|TRBJ2-1|NA|NA
TGTGCCAGCAGCTTAGCCACTCGGGGTGAGCAGTTCTTC
CASSLATRGEQFF
>TRBV5-4|TRBJ2-5|NA|NA
TGTGCCAGCAGCCCAGCAGAAAGACAAGAGACCCAGTACTTC
CASSPAERQETQYF
>TRBV6-5|TRBJ2-7|TRBD2|NA
TGTGCCAGCAGTTCAAAGCGGGAGGTGTACGAGCAGTACTTC
CASSSKREVYEQYF
>TRBV19|TRBJ2-3|TRBD2|few
TGTGCCAGTACCTCGTGGGGGAGGGGCGGTTCGGGAGATACGCAGTATTTT
CASTSWGRGGSGDTQYF
>TRBV6-1|TRBJ1-4|NA|NA
TGTGCCAGCGCTATTGTGACTCGGGAAAAACTGTTTTTT
CASAIVTREKLFF
>TRBV10-3|TRBJ2-1|TRBD2|NA
TGTGCCATCGGCCAAACTAGCGGGGGGGCCAATGAGCAGTTCTTC
CAIGQTSGGANEQFF
>TRBV28|TRBJ2-7|NA|NA
TGTGCCAGCAGTTATGGGGACGACAGCAGACAGAAGTACTTC
CASSYGDDSRQKYF
>TRBV7-8|TRBJ2-3|TRBD2|NA
TGTGCCAGCAGCTTAGCGCTGAGCGGGAGTTTATATACGCAGTATTTT
CASSLALSGSLYTQYF
>TRBV19|TRBJ1-1|TRBD1|NA
TGTGCCAGTAGTCTGCAGGGGGCGCAAATTGCTGAAGCTTTCTTT
CASSLQGAQIAEAFF
>TRBV2|TRBJ1-4|NA|NA
TGTGCCAGCAGGTATCGACGGACAACTAATGAAAAACTGTTTTTT
CASRYRRTTNEKLFF
>TRBV21-1|TRBJ2-5|NA|NA
TGTGCCAGCAGCAAAGGGCGTAAAGCGGGACTAGCGGGAGACGGGCAAGAGACCCAGTACTTC
CASSKGRKAGLAGDGQETQYF
>TRBV25-1|TRBJ2-2|NA|NA
TGTGCCAGCACCTGGGCCGGGGAGCTGTTTTTT
CASTWAGELFF
>TRBV25-1|TRBJ1-2|NA|few
TGTGCCAGCAGTGAATCCATAGGGGGTGGAGATGGCTACACCTTC
CASSESIGGGDGYTF
>TRBV14|TRBJ2-5|TRBD1|once
TGTGCCAGCAGCCCTTGGACAGGGGGCGAGGAGACCCAGTACTTC
CASSPWTGGEETQYF
>TRBV7-6|TRBJ2-3|TRBD2|NA
TGTGCCAGCAGCTTAGCTAGCGGGGTTCGCACAGATACGCAGTATTTT
CASSLASGVRTDTQYF
>TRBV9|TRBJ2-1|TRBD2|NA
TGTGCCAGCAGCGTTACTAGCGTCCGCGAGCAGTTCTTC
CASSVTSVREQFF
>TRBV6-1|TRBJ1-3|NA|NA
TGTGCCAGCAGTGACCAGGGCAGAAACTCTGGAAACACCATATATTTT
CASSDQGRNSGNTIYF
>TRBV27|TRBJ2-1|NA|NA
TGTGCCAGCAGCCAATTTGGGGGTCTCTGGTTCTTC
CASSQFGGLWFF
>TRBV6-6|TRBJ2-7|NA|once
TGTGCCAGCAGTTATGAAGGGCGAGGGCGCGAGCAGTACTTC
CASSYEGRGREQYF
>TRBV7-7|TRBJ2-1|NA|NA
TGTGCTAGCAGCTTAAACGGGGTCCGGTTTAATGAGCAGTTCTTC
CASSLNGVRFNEQFF
>TRBV5-1|TRBJ2-3|TRBD2|NA
TGCGCCAGCAGCTTGAGGGTAGCGGGGGGCCGTTTCCCAGATACGCAGTATTTT
CASSLRVAGGRFPDTQYF
>TRBV7-2|TRBJ2-7|NA|NA
TGTGCCAGCACGAGACAAAGGAGCTCCTACGAGCAGTACTTC
CASTRQRSSYEQYF
>TRBV5-1|TRBJ1-2|TRBD1|NA
TGCGCCAGCACCGTTGACAGGGGCTCCAACTATGGCTACACCTTC
CASTVDRGSNYGYTF
>TRBV6-5|TRBJ1-6|NA|NA
TGTGCCAGCAGCCAAACCAGGGGAGGATCACCCCTCCACTTT
CASSQTRGGSPLHF
>TRBV7-8|TRBJ2-6|NA|few
TGTGCCAGCAGCCGAGGACCCCCACAAAGTCGGGCCAACGTCCTGACTTTC
CASSRGPPQSRANVLTF
>TRBV18|TRBJ2-7|NA|NA
TGTGCCAGCTCACCCCAGGGATTTATTTCCTACGAGCAGTACTTC
CASSPQGFISYEQYF
>TRBV5-6|TRBJ2-3|NA|NA
TGTGCCAGCAGCTCCTGGGGCTCCCCGGGCGTTACGCAGTATTTT
CASSSWGSPGVTQYF
>TRBV18|TRBJ1-1|NA|few
TGTGCCAGCTCACTCCAGCGGAGCACTGAAGCTTTCTTT
CASSLQRSTEAFF
>TRBV5-6|TRBJ2-3|NA|NA
TGTGCCAGCAGTTCCGTAGATACGCAGTATTTT
CASSSVDTQYF
>TRBV10-1|TRBJ1-2|NA|few
TGCGCCAGCAGTGAGAAGCCCCACTATGGCTACACCTTC
CASSEKPHYGYTF
>TRBV11-2|TRBJ1-4|NA|NA
TGTGCCAGCAGCAAGCGAGGGGTAACTAATGAAAAACTGTTTTTT
CASSKRGVTNEKLFF
>TRBV10-2|TRBJ1-2|NA|NA
TGCGCCAGCACCTCGGCCCTCTTCGGGGGCTACACCTTC
CASTSALFGGYTF
>TRBV7-9|TRBJ2-4|TRBD1|NA
TGTGCCAGCAGCTCCCGGACAGGGGGTGACATTCAGTACTTC
CASSSRTGGDIQYF
>TRBV5-6|TRBJ2-3|NA|NA
TGTGCCAGCAGCTCCGAACCGGGCACGCAGTATTTT
CASSSEPGTQYF
>TRBV15|TRBJ1-5|TRBD1|NA
TGTGCCACCAGCAGAGGGGACAGAGAGGGTCAGCCCCAGCATTTT
CATSRGDREGQPQHF
>TRBV5-6|TRBJ1-2|TRBD1|NA
TGTGCCAGCAGCTTGGTTCTCCTCGCAGGGGGAAATGGCTACACCTTC
CASSLVLLAGGNGYTF
>TRBV2|TRBJ1-1|NA|NA
TGTGCCAGCAACAGGGCGAACACTGAAGCTTTCTTT
CASNRANTEAFF
>TRBV27|TRBJ2-1|NA|NA
TGTGCCAGCAAGAGACTGGCCCAAGACTCCTACAATGAGCAGTTCTTC
CASKRLAQDSYNEQFF
>TRBV27|TRBJ1-5|NA|NA
TGTGCCAGCAGTTTATTTCAGGGCAATCAGCCCCAGCATTTT
CASSLFQGNQPQHF
>TRBV4-3|TRBJ2-3|NA|NA
TGCGCCAGCAGCCAAGTGCCGAGATACACAGATACGCAGTATTTT
CASSQVPRYTDTQYF
>TRBV30|TRBJ1-5|NA|few
TGTGCCTGGAGTCTAAGTAGGGGACGGAGCAATCAGCCCCAGCATTTT
CAWSLSRGRSNQPQHF
>TRBV5-4|TRBJ2-7|NA|NA
TGTGCCAGCAGCTTGGTTTCGGACTACGAGCAGTACTTC
CASSLVSDYEQYF